Listed below are T cell receptor beta chains from one sample, sequenced in a study of blood T cell repertoires in COVID-19. Sequencing was performed with immunoSEQ multiplex PCR; in TCRdb, only in-frame clones are kept and a portion is missing. The sample records 100,000 or so clones, over 75% being singletons. Sequenced material: peripheral blood. The receptors derive from a man in his 70s with active or convalescent COVID-19. The CDR3 runs from the conserved cysteine through the conserved F or W. D genes are given only for firm matches. Clone size is shown for a subset of rows, as once, few, many or a class of expanded clone.

D gene | clone size | CDR3 length | J gene | V gene | CDR3 DNA | CDR3 protein
TRBD2 | few | 16 | TRBJ2-1 | TRBV2 | TGTGCCAGCAGACGGGACTACCCGAGCTCCTACAATGAGCAGTTCTTC | CASRRDYPSSYNEQFF
. | . | 12 | TRBJ1-2 | TRBV28 | TGTGCCAGCAGTTTAGGGCCCTATGGCTACACCTTC | CASSLGPYGYTF
. | . | 11 | TRBJ1-2 | TRBV28 | TGTGCCAGCAGTTTCGCGGGTGGCTACACCTTC | CASSFAGGYTF
TRBD1 | . | 17 | TRBJ2-3 | TRBV24-1 | TGTGCCACCAGTGATTCGAAGGGGGCGAGTGGCACAGATACGCAGTATTTT | CATSDSKGASGTDTQYF
. | once | 14 | TRBJ2-2 | TRBV29-1 | TGCAGCGTTGGAAAGGGGGCGAACACCGGGGAGCTGTTTTTT | CSVGKGANTGELFF
TRBD2 | once | 15 | TRBJ2-1 | TRBV10-3 | TGTGCCATCAGCCTTAGCGGGAGACCCCCTAATGAGCAGTTCTTC | CAISLSGRPPNEQFF
. | . | 13 | TRBJ1-1 | TRBV11-2 | TGTGCAAGCTTAAAGACAGGGAACACTGAAGCTTTCTTT | CASLKTGNTEAFF
TRBD1 | few | 14 | TRBJ2-7 | TRBV19 | TGTGCCAGTAGTGTTGGGACAGGGAAATACGAGCAGTACTTC | CASSVGTGKYEQYF
TRBD1 | once | 13 | TRBJ1-4 | TRBV14 | TGTGCCAGCAGCCCGGGACAGGGGGAAAAACTGTTTTTT | CASSPGQGEKLFF
. | . | 13 | TRBJ2-7 | TRBV3-1/TRBV3-2 | TGTGCCAGCAGCCATTTGGGGCCCTACGAGCAGTACTTC | CASSHLGPYEQYF
. | . | 15 | TRBJ2-2 | TRBV6-5 | TGTGCCAGCAAGGGCCAGGGACACGACACCGGGGAGCTGTTTTTT | CASKGQGHDTGELFF
TRBD1 | . | 14 | TRBJ1-2 | TRBV5-1 | TGCGCCAGCAGCCTGGACAGGGTCGGCTATGGCTACACCTTC | CASSLDRVGYGYTF
. | . | 16 | TRBJ1-3 | TRBV27 | TGTGCCAGCAGCCGTGTCGGGGGGACCTCTGGAAACACCATATATTTT | CASSRVGGTSGNTIYF
TRBD2 | . | 15 | TRBJ2-3 | TRBV29-1 | TGCAGCGTTTTCGAGCGGGGGATGCGAGCAGATACGCAGTATTTT | CSVFERGMRADTQYF
. | . | 13 | TRBJ2-1 | TRBV3-1/TRBV3-2 | TGTGCCAGCAGCCAAATAGGCAGGCTCGAACAGTTCTTC | CASSQIGRLEQFF
. | . | 15 | TRBJ2-1 | TRBV4-1 | TGCGCCAGCAGCCTCGCGGTTAGCTCCTACAATGAGCAGTTCTTC | CASSLAVSSYNEQFF
. | . | 13 | TRBJ1-6 | TRBV6-1 | TGTGCCAGCAGTGAAGTTCCGGGGTCACCCCTCCACTTT | CASSEVPGSPLHF
TRBD1 | . | 16 | TRBJ2-1 | TRBV19 | TGTGCCAGTAGCCCGGACAGGCCAAGCTCCTACAATGAGCAGTTCTTC | CASSPDRPSSYNEQFF
. | . | 11 | TRBJ1-1 | TRBV12-3/TRBV12-4 | TGTGCCAGCAGTTTACGCACTGAAGCTTTCTTT | CASSLRTEAFF